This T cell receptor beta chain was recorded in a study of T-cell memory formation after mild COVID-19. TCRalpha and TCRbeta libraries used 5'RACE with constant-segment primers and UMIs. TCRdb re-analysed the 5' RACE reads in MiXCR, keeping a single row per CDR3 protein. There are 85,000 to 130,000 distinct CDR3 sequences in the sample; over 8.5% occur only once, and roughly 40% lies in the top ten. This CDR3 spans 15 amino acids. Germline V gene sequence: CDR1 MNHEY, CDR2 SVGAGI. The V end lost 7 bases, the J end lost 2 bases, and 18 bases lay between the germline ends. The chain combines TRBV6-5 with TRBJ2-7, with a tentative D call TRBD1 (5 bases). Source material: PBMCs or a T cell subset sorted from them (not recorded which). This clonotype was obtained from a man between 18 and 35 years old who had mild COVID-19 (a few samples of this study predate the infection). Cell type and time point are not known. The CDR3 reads CASILVPARAYEQYV. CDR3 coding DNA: TGTGCCAGCATCCTAGTCCCGGCCAGGGCCTACGAGCAGTACGTC.